This is a list of T cell receptor beta chains from one sample in a study of T-cell memory formation after mild COVID-19. TCRdb used MiXCR to reprocess the 5' RACE reads, holding one entry per CDR3 protein. The data show some 320,000 distinct CDR3 sequences, approximately 15% seen once. Sequenced: PBMCs or a T cell subset sorted from them (not recorded which). The source of these receptors is a man aged 18-30 years who had mild COVID-19 (a few samples of this study predate the infection). Cell type and time point are not known. CDR3s include the opening cysteine and the closing phenylalanine or tryptophan. A D gene is named only where the DNA matches it firmly. Not all rows give a size; the values are once, few, many and, for expanded clones, a class.

TRBD2 NA TRBJ2-1 TRBV4-3 TGCGCCAGCAGCCGTAGAACTAGCGGGGTTTACAATGAGCAGTTCTTC CASSRRTSGVYNEQFF
NA few TRBJ2-5 TRBV12-3/TRBV12-4 TGTGCCAGCAGTCCCGGCAAAGCGACAGCTGAAGAGACCCAGTACTTC CASSPGKATAEETQYF
NA NA TRBJ1-2 TRBV20-1 TGCAGTGCTTACGTGGAGGGTTCCTATGGCTACACCTTC CSAYVEGSYGYTF
NA NA TRBJ1-1 TRBV7-9 TGTGCCAGCAGCCCAAGGGGCCCGAAAGGCACTGAAGCTTTCTTT CASSPRGPKGTEAFF
NA few TRBJ2-1 TRBV19 TGTGCCAGTAGGTCCCTCTCCTACAATGAGCAGTTCTTC CASRSLSYNEQFF
TRBD1 NA TRBJ1-3 TRBV29-1 TGCAGCGCCCAGACAGGGGTCTCTGGAAACACCATATATTTT CSAQTGVSGNTIYF
TRBD1 NA TRBJ2-7 TRBV5-5 TGTGCCAGCAGCCCCCCGACAGGGATCAGAAACCCCTACGAGCAGTACTTC CASSPPTGIRNPYEQYF
NA many TRBJ2-2 TRBV24-1 TGTGCCACCAGTGATTTGCCGGGCCAGGGCGGGGAGCTGTTTTTT CATSDLPGQGGELFF
TRBD2 few TRBJ2-7 TRBV5-1 TGCGCCAGCAGCTACCGGACTAGCGGGACCTACGAGCAGTACTTC CASSYRTSGTYEQYF
TRBD1 few TRBJ1-1 TRBV7-9 TGTGCCAGCAGCCGCCAGGGGGCTCGAGGGACTGAAGCTTTCTTT CASSRQGARGTEAFF
TRBD1 NA TRBJ2-7 TRBV6-5 TGTGCCAGCAGTTACTCCCGGACAGGCCCTTACGAGCAGTACTTC CASSYSRTGPYEQYF
TRBD1 NA TRBJ2-2 TRBV20-1 TGCAGTGCTAGTAGGACAGGGGACACCGGGGAGCTGTTTTTT CSASRTGDTGELFF
TRBD2 NA TRBJ2-3 TRBV4-3 TGCGCCAGCAGCCAAAATCTAGCGGGGGGGGCAGATACGCAGTATTTT CASSQNLAGGADTQYF
NA few TRBJ2-1 TRBV7-2 TGTGCCAGCAGCCTCGTTTCTGCAGCCAATGAGCAGTTCTTC CASSLVSAANEQFF
NA NA TRBJ2-3 TRBV4-1 TGCGCCAGCAGCCCCGGGGACCTATACCCTTTTAGCACAGATACGCAGTATTTT CASSPGDLYPFSTDTQYF
NA NA TRBJ1-3 TRBV11-2 TGTGCCAGCAGCTTAACGATCCGGCAGGGAGGAAACACCATATATTTT CASSLTIRQGGNTIYF
TRBD1 NA TRBJ1-4 TRBV20-1 TGCAGTGCTAGGACGGAGGGGGCTGGGCTGTTTTTT CSARTEGAGLFF
NA NA TRBJ2-5 TRBV13 TGTGCCAGCAGCTTAGGCCGTCAGGGGAGGGAGACCCAGTACTTC CASSLGRQGRETQYF
NA few TRBJ1-5 TRBV4-2 TGTGCCAGCAGCCAGTTAACCCAAGGGGGGGGCTTAAGCAATCAGCCCCAGCATTTT CASSQLTQGGGLSNQPQHF
NA NA TRBJ1-4 TRBV20-1 TGCAGTGCTAGTCACCGGGTCCTGGATGAAAAACTGTTTTTT CSASHRVLDEKLFF
NA few TRBJ1-4 TRBV4-1 TGCGCCAGCAGCCAAGCGGTGAGAGGGTTTAATGAAAAACTGTTTTTT CASSQAVRGFNEKLFF
NA NA TRBJ2-2 TRBV6-5 TGTGCCAGCTCAGTCCGGGGGTGGACCGGGGAGCTGTTTTTT CASSVRGWTGELFF
NA NA TRBJ2-3 TRBV5-1 TGCGCCAGCCAGAGACGGGGGGCTAACACAGATACGCAGTATTTT CASQRRGANTDTQYF
NA NA TRBJ2-5 TRBV5-4 TGTGCCAGCAGCTTGGTCCCGGGGGAGACCCAGTACTTC CASSLVPGETQYF
TRBD2 many TRBJ2-3 TRBV14 TGTGCCAGCAGCCAAGCCCCCCGGAGACTAGCGGGGGGCCGGAATACGCAGTATTTT CASSQAPRRLAGGRNTQYF
NA NA TRBJ1-5 TRBV6-5 TGTGCCAGCAGTTCCAGGGAGAGCAATCAGCCCCAGCATTTT CASSSRESNQPQHF
NA few TRBJ1-6 TRBV5-1 TGCGCCAGCAGCTTAGGTGACCTTACATCACCCCTCCACTTT CASSLGDLTSPLHF
NA NA TRBJ1-2 TRBV2 TGTGCCGGCAACACAGCACACTATGGCTACACCTTC CAGNTAHYGYTF
NA few TRBJ1-5 TRBV30 TGTGCCTGGAGTACGGGGTTTCGTCAGCCCCAGCATTTT CAWSTGFRQPQHF
NA many TRBJ2-3 TRBV20-1 TGCAGTGCTAGAGAGCGGGCTGAGTGGACAGATACGCAGTATTTT CSARERAEWTDTQYF
NA NA TRBJ2-3 TRBV7-6 TGTGCCAGCAGCTCCCAGTGGGGGGAAGGGGCAGATACGCAGTATTTT CASSSQWGEGADTQYF
TRBD2 many TRBJ2-2 TRBV20-1 TGCAGTGCTAGAGATGGACTAGCGGGGGACACCGGGGAGCTGTTTTTT CSARDGLAGDTGELFF
TRBD2 many TRBJ2-3 TRBV12-3/TRBV12-4 TGTGCCAGCAGACTAGCGGGGGGCGGGACAGATACGCAGTATTTT CASRLAGGGTDTQYF
TRBD1 few TRBJ1-2 TRBV6-2/TRBV6-3 TGTGCCAGCGGACAGGGGGTTCGTGGCTACACCTTC CASGQGVRGYTF
NA NA TRBJ2-1 TRBV7-2 TGTGCCAGCAGCATCGGCGTGGCAGGGACCAATGAGCAGTTCTTC CASSIGVAGTNEQFF
NA many TRBJ2-3 TRBV5-1 TGCGCCAGCAGCTTGGGGGCGACAGACACAGATACGCAGTATTTT CASSLGATDTDTQYF
TRBD2 NA TRBJ2-1 TRBV4-2 TGTGCCAGCAGTGCGGGGGGCCGGTACAATGAGCAGTTCTTC CASSAGGRYNEQFF
NA few TRBJ1-5 TRBV7-2 TGTGCCAGCAGTAGGGGGGGTCAGCCCCAGCATTTT CASSRGGQPQHF
NA few TRBJ2-3 TRBV7-6 TGTGCCAGCAGCTTAGCGGCTACTAGCACAGATACGCAGTATTTT CASSLAATSTDTQYF
TRBD1 few TRBJ1-1 TRBV7-2 TGTGCCAGCAGCTACCAGGACAGGCCCTCAGAAGCTTTCTTT CASSYQDRPSEAFF
NA many TRBJ2-1 TRBV5-1 TGTGCCAGCGGCCGGGGGAATGAGCAGTTCTTC CASGRGNEQFF
NA NA TRBJ1-1 TRBV27 TGTGCCAGCACAAGTTTGGCCGGGCGGGTCACTGAAGCTTTCTTT CASTSLAGRVTEAFF
NA NA TRBJ1-1 TRBV2 TGTGCCAGCAGTGAATCGCAGTCTTCATCAGCTTTCTTT CASSESQSSSAFF
NA NA TRBJ1-1 TRBV5-4 TGTGCCAGCAGCTCTGCCCTTCCGGGGGGAGCTTTCTTT CASSSALPGGAFF
NA few TRBJ2-7 TRBV20-1 TGCAGTGCTTTTGTGGACGAGCAGTACTTC CSAFVDEQYF
TRBD1 few TRBJ1-2 TRBV7-2 TGTGCCAGCAGCCCGTCCCGGGACAGCTATGGCTACACCTTC CASSPSRDSYGYTF
TRBD2 few TRBJ2-1 TRBV20-1 TGCAGTGCTCCAGGGGTTAGCGGGGGGTACAATGAGCAGTTCTTC CSAPGVSGGYNEQFF
TRBD1 NA TRBJ2-5 TRBV4-3 TGCGCCAGCAGCCCTGATCGGGGACAGGGGCGCGGAGAGACCCAGTACTTC CASSPDRGQGRGETQYF
NA few TRBJ2-1 TRBV6-2/TRBV6-3 TGTGCCAGCAGTTACTCGGACATACCCATCTACAATGAGCAGTTCTTC CASSYSDIPIYNEQFF
TRBD1 few TRBJ2-7 TRBV12-3/TRBV12-4 TGTGCCAGCAGTCCCTCTTTGGGACAGCTACGGGACTTC CASSPSLGQLRDF
TRBD1 NA TRBJ2-3 TRBV2 TGTGCCAGCAGTGATCCGGGACAGGGGAGCACAGATACGCAGTATTTT CASSDPGQGSTDTQYF
TRBD1 few TRBJ1-6 TRBV5-1 TGCGCCAGCACCAACGACAGGGGCAATTCACCCCTCCACTTT CASTNDRGNSPLHF
TRBD1 NA TRBJ2-3 TRBV24-1 TGTGCCACCAGTGGGAACAGGGGGTCAGCAGATACGCAGTATTTT CATSGNRGSADTQYF
NA NA TRBJ2-7 TRBV5-6 TGTGCCAGCAGCTCGTCGCGAAGTCCCTACGAGCAGTACTTC CASSSSRSPYEQYF
NA NA TRBJ2-1 TRBV6-6 TGTGCCAGCAAGCGTGGGGCACTAAAGGATACTGAGCAGTTCTTC CASKRGALKDTEQFF
TRBD2 NA TRBJ2-2 TRBV5-6 TGTGCCAGCAGCTCGGGACTAGCGGGGTCTACCGGGGAGCTGTTTTTT CASSSGLAGSTGELFF
NA NA TRBJ1-5 TRBV5-6 TGTGCCAGCAGCTTGGTAGGGGAGAGTGAGCCCCAGCATTTT CASSLVGESEPQHF
NA many TRBJ2-1 TRBV4-2 TGTGCCAGCAGCCAAAGGCGGGGCCGTAATTACAATGAGCAGTTCTTC CASSQRRGRNYNEQFF